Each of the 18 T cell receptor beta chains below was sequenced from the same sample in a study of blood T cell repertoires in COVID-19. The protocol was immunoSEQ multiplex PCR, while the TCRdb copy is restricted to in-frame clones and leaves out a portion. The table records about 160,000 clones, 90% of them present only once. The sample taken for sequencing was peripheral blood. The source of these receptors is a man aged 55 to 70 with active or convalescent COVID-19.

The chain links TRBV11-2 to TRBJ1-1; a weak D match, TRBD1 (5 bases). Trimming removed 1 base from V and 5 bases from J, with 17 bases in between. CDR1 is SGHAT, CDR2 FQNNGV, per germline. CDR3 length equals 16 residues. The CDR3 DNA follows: TGTGCCAGCAGCTTAGCCCCTGGCAGGGCTGGGACTGAAGCTTTCTTT. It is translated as CASSLAPGRAGTEAFF.

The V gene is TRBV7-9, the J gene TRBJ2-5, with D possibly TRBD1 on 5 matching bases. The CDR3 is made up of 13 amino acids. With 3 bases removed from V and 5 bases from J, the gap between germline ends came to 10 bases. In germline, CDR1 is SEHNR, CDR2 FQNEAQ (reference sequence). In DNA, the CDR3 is TGTGCCAGCAGCTTCGACAGAAGGGAGACCCAGTACTTC. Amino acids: CASSFDRRETQYF. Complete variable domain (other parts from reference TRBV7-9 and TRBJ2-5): DTGVSQNPRHKITKRGQNVTFRCDPISEHNRLYWYRQTLGQGPEFLTYFQNEAQLEKSRLLSDRFSAERPKGSFSTLEIQRTEQGDSAMYLCASSFDRRETQYFGPGTRLLVL.

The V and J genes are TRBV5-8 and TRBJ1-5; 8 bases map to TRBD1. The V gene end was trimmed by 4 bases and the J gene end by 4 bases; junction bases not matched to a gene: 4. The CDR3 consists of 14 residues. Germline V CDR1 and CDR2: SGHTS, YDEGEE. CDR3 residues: CASSNDRGNQPQHF. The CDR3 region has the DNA TGTGCCAGCAGCAATGACAGGGGTAATCAGCCCCAGCATTTT.

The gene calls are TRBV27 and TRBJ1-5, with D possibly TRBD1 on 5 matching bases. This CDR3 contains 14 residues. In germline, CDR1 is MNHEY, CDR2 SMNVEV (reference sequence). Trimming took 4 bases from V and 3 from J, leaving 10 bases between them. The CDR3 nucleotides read TGTGCCAGCAGTTCACAAGGGGCCAATCAGCCCCAGCATTTT. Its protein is CASSSQGANQPQHF.

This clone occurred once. CDR3 protein: CASSEFLRTGTNYGYTF. In DNA form, the CDR3 reads TGTGCCAGCAGTGAATTTTTAAGGACAGGGACTAACTATGGCTACACCTTC. V gene TRBV6-1 combines with J gene TRBJ1-2; 8 nucleotides match TRBD1. Trimming took 2 bases from V and 0 from J; bases not matched to a gene: 8. Germline V gives CDR1 MNHNS, CDR2 SASEGT. The CDR3 spans 17 residues.

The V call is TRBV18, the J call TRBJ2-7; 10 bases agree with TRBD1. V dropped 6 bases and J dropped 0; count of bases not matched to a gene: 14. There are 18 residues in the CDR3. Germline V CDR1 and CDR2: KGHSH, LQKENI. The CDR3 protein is CASSSGQGVGLASYEQYF. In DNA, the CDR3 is TGTGCCAGCTCGTCCGGACAGGGGGTCGGGCTAGCCTCCTACGAGCAGTACTTC. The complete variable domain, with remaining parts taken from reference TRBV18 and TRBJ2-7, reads NAGVMQNPRHLVRRRGQEARLRCSPMKGHSHVYWYRQLPEEGLKFMVYLQKENIIDESGMPKERFSAEFPKEGPSILRIQQVVRGDSAAYFCASSSGQGVGLASYEQYFGPGTRLTVT.

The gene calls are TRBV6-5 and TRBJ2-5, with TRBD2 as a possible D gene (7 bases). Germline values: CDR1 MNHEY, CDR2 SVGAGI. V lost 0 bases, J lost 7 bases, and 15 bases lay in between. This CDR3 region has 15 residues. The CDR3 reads CASSYSGGRFGTQYF. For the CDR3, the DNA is TGTGCCAGCAGTTACTCGGGGGGGCGTTTTGGGACCCAGTACTTC.

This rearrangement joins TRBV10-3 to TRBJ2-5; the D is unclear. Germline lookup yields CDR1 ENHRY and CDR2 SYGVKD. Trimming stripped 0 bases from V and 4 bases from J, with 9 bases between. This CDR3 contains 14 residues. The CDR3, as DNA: TGTGCCATCAGTGAGTCCGTCCGGTCAGAGACCCAGTACTTC. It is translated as CAISESVRSETQYF.

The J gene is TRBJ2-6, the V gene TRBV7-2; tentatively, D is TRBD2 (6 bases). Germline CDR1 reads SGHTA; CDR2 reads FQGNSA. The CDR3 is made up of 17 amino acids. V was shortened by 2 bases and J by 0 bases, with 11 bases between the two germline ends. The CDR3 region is CASSLRGGSSGANVLTF. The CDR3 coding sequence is TGTGCCAGCAGCTTAAGGGGAGGTAGCTCTGGGGCCAACGTCCTGACTTTC.

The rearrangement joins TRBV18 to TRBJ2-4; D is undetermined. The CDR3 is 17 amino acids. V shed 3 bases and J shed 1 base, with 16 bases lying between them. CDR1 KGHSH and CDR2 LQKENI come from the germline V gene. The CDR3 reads CASSPETSLGAKNIQYF. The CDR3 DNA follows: TGTGCCAGCTCACCCGAGACCTCCCTGGGCGCCAAAAACATTCAGTACTTC.

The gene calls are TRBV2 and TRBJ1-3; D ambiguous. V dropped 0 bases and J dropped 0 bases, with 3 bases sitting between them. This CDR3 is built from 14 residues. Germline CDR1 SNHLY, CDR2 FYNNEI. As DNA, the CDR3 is TGTGCCAGCAGTGAAGCTAACTCTGGAAACACCATATATTTT. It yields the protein CASSEANSGNTIYF.

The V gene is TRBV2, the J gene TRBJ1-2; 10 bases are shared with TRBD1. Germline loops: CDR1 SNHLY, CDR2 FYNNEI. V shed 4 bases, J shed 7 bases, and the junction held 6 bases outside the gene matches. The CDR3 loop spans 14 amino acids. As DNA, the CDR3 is TGTGCCAGCAGTGCGGGACAGGGGTATGGTGGCTACACCTTC. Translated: CASSAGQGYGGYTF.

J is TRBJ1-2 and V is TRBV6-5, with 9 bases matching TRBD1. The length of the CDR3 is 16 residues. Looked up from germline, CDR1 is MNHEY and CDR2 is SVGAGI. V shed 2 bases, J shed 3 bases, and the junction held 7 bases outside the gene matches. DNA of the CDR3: TGTGCCAGCAGTTACAGTAACAGGGGGCTGCACTATGGCTACACCTTC. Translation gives CASSYSNRGLHYGYTF.

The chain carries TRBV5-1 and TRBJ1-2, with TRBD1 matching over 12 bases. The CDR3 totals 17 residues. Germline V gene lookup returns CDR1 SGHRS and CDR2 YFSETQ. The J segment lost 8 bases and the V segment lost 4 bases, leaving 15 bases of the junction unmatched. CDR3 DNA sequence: TGCGCCAGCAGCCCTGGGACAGGGGGCGTCCGCTGGTCGGGCTACACCTTC. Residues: CASSPGTGGVRWSGYTF.

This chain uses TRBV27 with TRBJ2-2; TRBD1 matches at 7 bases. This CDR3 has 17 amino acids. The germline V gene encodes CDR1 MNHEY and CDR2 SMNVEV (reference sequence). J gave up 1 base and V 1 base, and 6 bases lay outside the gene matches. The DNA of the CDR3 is TGTGCCAGCAGTTTATGGACCGCAGGGGGGAACACCGGGGAGCTGTTTTTT. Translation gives CASSLWTAGGNTGELFF.

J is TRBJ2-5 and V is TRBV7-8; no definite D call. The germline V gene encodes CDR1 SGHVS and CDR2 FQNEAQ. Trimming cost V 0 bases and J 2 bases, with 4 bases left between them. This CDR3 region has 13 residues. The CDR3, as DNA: TGTGCCAGCAGCTTAGCCTTACAAGAGACCCAGTACTTC. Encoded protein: CASSLALQETQYF.

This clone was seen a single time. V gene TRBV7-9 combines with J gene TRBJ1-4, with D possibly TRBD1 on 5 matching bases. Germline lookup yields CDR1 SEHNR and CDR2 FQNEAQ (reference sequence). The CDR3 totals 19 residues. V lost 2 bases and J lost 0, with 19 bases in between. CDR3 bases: TGTGCCAGCAGCTTACGTCTCGACAGTTACTCATCAACTAATGAAAAACTGTTTTTT. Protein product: CASSLRLDSYSSTNEKLFF.

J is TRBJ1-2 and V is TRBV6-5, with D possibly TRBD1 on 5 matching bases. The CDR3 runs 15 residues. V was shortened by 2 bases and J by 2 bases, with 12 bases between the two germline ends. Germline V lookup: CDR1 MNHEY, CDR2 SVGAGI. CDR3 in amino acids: CASSYRPDRNYGYTF. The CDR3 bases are TGTGCCAGCAGTTACCGGCCAGACAGAAACTATGGCTACACCTTC.